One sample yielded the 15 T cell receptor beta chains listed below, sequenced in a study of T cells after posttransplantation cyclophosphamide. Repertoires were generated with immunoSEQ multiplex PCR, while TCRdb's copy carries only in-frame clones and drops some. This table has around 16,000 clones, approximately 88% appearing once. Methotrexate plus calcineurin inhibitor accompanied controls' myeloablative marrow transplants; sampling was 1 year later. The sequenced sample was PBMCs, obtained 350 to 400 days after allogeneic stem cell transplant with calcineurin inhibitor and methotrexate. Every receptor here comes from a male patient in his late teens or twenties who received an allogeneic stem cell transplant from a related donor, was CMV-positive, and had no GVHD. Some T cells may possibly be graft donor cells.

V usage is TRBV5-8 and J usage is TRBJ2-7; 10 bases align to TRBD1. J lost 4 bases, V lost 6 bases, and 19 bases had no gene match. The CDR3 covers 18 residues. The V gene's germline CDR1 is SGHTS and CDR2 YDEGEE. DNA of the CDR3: TGTGCCAGCATCGCTGGAGGAGGTTGGGACAGGGGTAAGTACGAGCAGTACTTC. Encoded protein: CASIAGGGWDRGKYEQYF.

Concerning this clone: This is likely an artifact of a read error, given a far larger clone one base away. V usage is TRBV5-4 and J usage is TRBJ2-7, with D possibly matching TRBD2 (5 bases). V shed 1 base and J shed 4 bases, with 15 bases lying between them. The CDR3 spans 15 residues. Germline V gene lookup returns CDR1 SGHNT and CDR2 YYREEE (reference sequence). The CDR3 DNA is TGTGCCAGCAGCTTGACCCCGGGGTCTTTTTACGAGCAGTACTTC. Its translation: CASSLTPGSFYEQYF. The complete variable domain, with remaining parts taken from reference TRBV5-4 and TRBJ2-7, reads ETGVTQSPTHLIKTRGQQVTLRCSSQSGHNTVSWYQQALGQGPQFIFQYYREEENGRGNFPPRFSGLQFPNYSSELNVNALELDDSALYLCASSLTPGSFYEQYFGPGTRLTVT.

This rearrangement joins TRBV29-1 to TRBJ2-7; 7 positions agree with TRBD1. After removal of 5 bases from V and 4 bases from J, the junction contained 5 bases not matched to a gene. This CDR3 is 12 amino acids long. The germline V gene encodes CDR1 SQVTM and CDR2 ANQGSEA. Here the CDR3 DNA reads TGCAGCGTTTTACAGGGGAAGTACGAGCAGTACTTC. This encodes CSVLQGKYEQYF.

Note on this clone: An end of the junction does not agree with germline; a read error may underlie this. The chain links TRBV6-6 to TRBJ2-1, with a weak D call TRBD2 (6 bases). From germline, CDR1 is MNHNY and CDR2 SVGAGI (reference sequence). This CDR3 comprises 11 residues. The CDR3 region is CASADYSEQFF. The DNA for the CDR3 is TGTGCCAGTGCGGACTACAGTGAGCAGTTCTTC.

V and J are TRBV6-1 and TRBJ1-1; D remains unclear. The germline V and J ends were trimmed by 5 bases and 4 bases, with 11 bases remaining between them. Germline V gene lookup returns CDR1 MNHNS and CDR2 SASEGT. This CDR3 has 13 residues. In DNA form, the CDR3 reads TGTGCCAGCAGTCAGAGCTCTAGCACTGAAGCTTTCTTT. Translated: CASSQSSSTEAFF.

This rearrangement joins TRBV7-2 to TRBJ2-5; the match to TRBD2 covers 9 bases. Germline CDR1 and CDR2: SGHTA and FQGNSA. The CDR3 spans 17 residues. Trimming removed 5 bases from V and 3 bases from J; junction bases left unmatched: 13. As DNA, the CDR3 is TGTGCCAGCAGCCCTACCGCGGGAGGGCCAGGGAAAGAGACCCAGTACTTC. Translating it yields CASSPTAGGPGKETQYF.

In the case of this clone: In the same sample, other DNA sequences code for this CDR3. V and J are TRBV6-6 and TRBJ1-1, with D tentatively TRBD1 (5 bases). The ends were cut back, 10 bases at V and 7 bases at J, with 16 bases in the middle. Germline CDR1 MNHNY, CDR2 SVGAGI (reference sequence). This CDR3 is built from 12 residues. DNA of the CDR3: TGTGCCACTTTTGGAGGGGAGAGTGAAGCTTTCTTT. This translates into CATFGGESEAFF.

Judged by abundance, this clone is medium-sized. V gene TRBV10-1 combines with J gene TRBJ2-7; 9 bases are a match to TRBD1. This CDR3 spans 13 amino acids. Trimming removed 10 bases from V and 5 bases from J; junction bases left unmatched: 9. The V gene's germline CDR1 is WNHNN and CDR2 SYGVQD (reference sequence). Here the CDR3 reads CAKNRDRANEQYF. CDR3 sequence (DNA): TGCGCCAAGAACCGGGACAGGGCCAACGAGCAGTACTTC.

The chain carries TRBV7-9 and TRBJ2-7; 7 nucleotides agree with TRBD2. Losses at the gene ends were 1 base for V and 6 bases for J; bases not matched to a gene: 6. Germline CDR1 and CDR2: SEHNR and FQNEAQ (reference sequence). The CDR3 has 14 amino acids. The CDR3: CASSLGWDYREQYF. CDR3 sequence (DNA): TGTGCCAGCAGCTTAGGCTGGGACTACCGCGAGCAGTACTTC.

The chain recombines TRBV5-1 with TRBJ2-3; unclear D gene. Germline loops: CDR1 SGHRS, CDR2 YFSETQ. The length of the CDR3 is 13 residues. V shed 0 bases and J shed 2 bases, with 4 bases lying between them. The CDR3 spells CASSLDFTDTQYF. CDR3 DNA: TGCGCCAGCAGCTTGGACTTCACAGATACGCAGTATTTT.

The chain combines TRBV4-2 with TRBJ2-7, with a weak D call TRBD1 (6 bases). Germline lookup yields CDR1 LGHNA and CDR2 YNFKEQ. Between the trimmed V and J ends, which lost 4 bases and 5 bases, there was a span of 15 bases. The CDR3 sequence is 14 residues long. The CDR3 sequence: CASSRGQGINEQYF. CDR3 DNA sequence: TGTGCCAGCAGCCGAGGCCAGGGGATCAACGAGCAGTACTTC.

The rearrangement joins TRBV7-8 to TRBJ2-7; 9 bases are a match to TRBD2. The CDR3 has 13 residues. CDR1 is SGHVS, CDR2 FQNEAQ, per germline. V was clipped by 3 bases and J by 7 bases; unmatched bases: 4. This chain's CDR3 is CASSFGLAWEQYF. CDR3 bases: TGTGCCAGCAGCTTTGGACTAGCGTGGGAGCAGTACTTC.

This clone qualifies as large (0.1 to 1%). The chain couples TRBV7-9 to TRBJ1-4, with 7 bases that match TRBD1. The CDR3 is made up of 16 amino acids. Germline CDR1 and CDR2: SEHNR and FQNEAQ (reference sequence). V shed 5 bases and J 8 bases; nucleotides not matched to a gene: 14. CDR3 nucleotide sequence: TGTGCCAGCAGCCCCAGGGACAGCGAGGATGGGGAAAAACTGTTTTTT. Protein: CASSPRDSEDGEKLFF. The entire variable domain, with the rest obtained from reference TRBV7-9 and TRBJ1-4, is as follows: DTGVSQNPRHKITKRGQNVTFRCDPISEHNRLYWYRQTLGQGPEFLTYFQNEAQLEKSRLLSDRFSAERPKGSFSTLEIQRTEQGDSAMYLCASSPRDSEDGEKLFFGSGTQLSVL.

Here the CDR3 DNA reads TGTGCCAGCAGCTTAGTCGGACAGCAACATGGCTACACCTTC. It yields the protein CASSLVGQQHGYTF. The chain links TRBV7-2 to TRBJ1-2, with D tentatively TRBD1 (6 bases). This CDR3 has 14 amino acids. CDR1 and CDR2 (germline): SGHTA, FQGNSA. The ends were cut back, 1 base at V and 6 bases at J, with 12 bases in the middle.

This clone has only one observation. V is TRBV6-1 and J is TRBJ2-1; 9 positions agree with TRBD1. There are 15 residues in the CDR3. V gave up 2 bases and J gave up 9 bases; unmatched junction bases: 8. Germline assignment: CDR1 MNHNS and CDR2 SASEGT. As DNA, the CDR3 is TGTGCCAGCAGTGAAATGGGACAGGGTGGGAGTGAGCAGTTCTTC. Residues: CASSEMGQGGSEQFF.